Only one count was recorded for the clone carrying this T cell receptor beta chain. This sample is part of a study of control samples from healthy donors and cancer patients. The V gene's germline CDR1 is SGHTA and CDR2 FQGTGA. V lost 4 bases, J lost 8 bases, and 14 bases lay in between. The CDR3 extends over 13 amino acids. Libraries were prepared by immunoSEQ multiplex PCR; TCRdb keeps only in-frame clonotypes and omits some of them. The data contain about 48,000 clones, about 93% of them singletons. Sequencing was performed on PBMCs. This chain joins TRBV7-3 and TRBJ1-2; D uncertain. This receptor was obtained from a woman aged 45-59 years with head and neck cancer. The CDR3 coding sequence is TGTGCCAGCAGCTGGGCGGGCCATTCAGGCTACACCTTC. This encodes CASSWAGHSGYTF.